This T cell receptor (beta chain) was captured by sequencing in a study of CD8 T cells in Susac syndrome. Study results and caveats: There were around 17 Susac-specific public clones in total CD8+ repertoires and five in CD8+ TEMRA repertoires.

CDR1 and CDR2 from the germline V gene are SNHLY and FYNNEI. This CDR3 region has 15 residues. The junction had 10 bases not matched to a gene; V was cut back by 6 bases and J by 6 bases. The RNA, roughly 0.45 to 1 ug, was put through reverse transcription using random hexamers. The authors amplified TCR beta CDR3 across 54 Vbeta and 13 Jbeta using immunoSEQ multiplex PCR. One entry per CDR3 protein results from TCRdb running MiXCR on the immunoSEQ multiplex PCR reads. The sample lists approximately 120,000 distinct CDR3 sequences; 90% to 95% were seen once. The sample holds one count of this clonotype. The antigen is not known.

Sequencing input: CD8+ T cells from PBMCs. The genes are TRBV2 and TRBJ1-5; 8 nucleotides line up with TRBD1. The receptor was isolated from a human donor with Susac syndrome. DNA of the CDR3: TGTGCCAGCAGGGACCGACAGGGGAGTCCTCAGCCCCAGCATTTT. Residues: CASRDRQGSPQPQHF.